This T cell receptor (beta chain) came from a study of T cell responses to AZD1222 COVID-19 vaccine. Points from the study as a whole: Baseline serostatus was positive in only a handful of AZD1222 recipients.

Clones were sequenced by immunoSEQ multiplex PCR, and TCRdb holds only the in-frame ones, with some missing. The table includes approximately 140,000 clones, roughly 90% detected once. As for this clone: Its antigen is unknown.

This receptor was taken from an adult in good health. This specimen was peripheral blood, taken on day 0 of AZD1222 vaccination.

The CDR3 is CAAGPGLPSEQYF. DNA of the CDR3: TGTGCCGCAGGCCCGGGACTACCATCCGAGCAGTACTTC. The chain employs TRBV27 and TRBJ2-7, with 7 bases matching TRBD2. V lost 11 bases and J lost 6; bases outside the gene matches: 13. Germline V gene sequence: CDR1 MNHEY, CDR2 SMNVEV (reference sequence). This CDR3 contains 13 residues.